One and the same sample provided the 24 T cell receptor beta chains below, sequenced in a study of shared clonotypes between healthy human individuals. The protocol was immunoSEQ multiplex PCR, while the TCRdb copy is restricted to in-frame clones and leaves out a portion. The sample contains fewer than 1.8 million clones, 98% of which appear only once. Sequencing was carried out using naive CD4+ T cells sorted from blood. The subset denotes: CD45RA+ positively selected. The source is a man aged 25-45 years in good health.

This chain joins TRBV9 and TRBJ1-2; 9 bases are shared with TRBD1. The length of the CDR3 is 15 residues. The germline V gene has CDR1 SGDLS and CDR2 YYNGEE. V dropped 0 bases and J dropped 5; count of bases not matched to a gene: 5. Here the CDR3 DNA reads TGTGCCAGCAGCGTAGAAGTAGGGACAGGGTATGGCTACACCTTC. Amino acids: CASSVEVGTGYGYTF.

The chain employs TRBV18 and TRBJ2-3; no definite D call. This CDR3 is 14 amino acids long. Between the trimmed V and J ends, which lost 1 base and 3 bases, there was a span of 8 bases. The germline V gene encodes CDR1 KGHSH and CDR2 LQKENI. The chain's CDR3 is CASSPRAGTDTQYF. The CDR3 DNA sequence: TGTGCCAGCTCACCACGGGCCGGGACAGATACGCAGTATTTT.

This chain uses TRBV18 with TRBJ1-1; weak D call: TRBD1 (5 bases). CDR3 length: 18 residues. The germline V gene encodes CDR1 KGHSH and CDR2 LQKENI. Trimming left V 4 bases short and J 0 bases short, with 21 bases between. The DNA for the CDR3 is TGTGCCAGCTCACTTACTCAGGGTACTCGAAGTCTGAACACTGAAGCTTTCTTT. Protein: CASSLTQGTRSLNTEAFF.

The chain joins TRBV5-1 to TRBJ2-1, with 12 bases matching TRBD2. The V and J ends lost 0 bases and 15 bases, in that order; junction bases with no gene match: 10. CDR1 and CDR2 from the germline V gene are SGHRS and YFSETQ. The length of the CDR3 is 15 residues. Here the CDR3 DNA reads TGCGCCAGCAGCTTGGTCCCGGGACTAGCGGGTCCGGGGTTCTTC. The encoded protein is CASSLVPGLAGPGFF.

The chain is built from TRBV7-9 and TRBJ2-2; TRBD2 matches at 8 bases. Trimming at V came to 2 bases and at J to 4 bases, leaving 3 bases not matched to a gene. The CDR3 spans 15 residues. Germline V gene sequence: CDR1 SEHNR, CDR2 FQNEAQ (reference sequence). CDR3 in amino acids: CASSLSSGVTGELFF. The CDR3 nucleotides are TGTGCCAGCAGCTTAAGTAGCGGGGTCACCGGGGAGCTGTTTTTT. The whole variable domain, remainder taken from reference TRBV7-9 and TRBJ2-2, is DTGVSQNPRHKITKRGQNVTFRCDPISEHNRLYWYRQTLGQGPEFLTYFQNEAQLEKSRLLSDRFSAERPKGSFSTLEIQRTEQGDSAMYLCASSLSSGVTGELFFGEGSRLTVL.

On this clone itself: The same CDR3 can be traced to other DNA sequences in this sample. The DNA of the CDR3 is TGCAGTGCCTCTGGGGTCTACGAGCAGTACTTC. This codes for CSASGVYEQYF. This chain joins TRBV20-1 and TRBJ2-7; D is unclear. The CDR3 spans 11 residues. The germline V gene has CDR1 DFQATT and CDR2 SNEGSKA (reference sequence). The V end was cut by 6 bases, the J end by 3 bases, with 9 bases between.

The chain is built from TRBV28 and TRBJ1-2; TRBD1 matches at 8 bases. J lost 6 bases, V lost 6 bases, and 12 bases had no gene match. Germline loops: CDR1 MDHEN, CDR2 SYDVKM. CDR3 length: 15 amino acids. The CDR3 here is CASRRSRGREDGYTF. For the CDR3, the DNA is TGTGCCAGCAGACGAAGCAGGGGGCGCGAAGATGGCTACACCTTC.

V is TRBV10-2 and J is TRBJ2-7, with TRBD2 matching over 10 bases. J lost 8 bases, V lost 11 bases, and 21 bases had no gene match. This CDR3 has 16 residues. Germline CDR1 reads WSHSY; CDR2 reads SAAADI. This CDR3 reads CAVERPRSGGILKQYF. CDR3 DNA: TGCGCCGTAGAACGTCCTCGTAGCGGGGGGATCTTGAAGCAGTACTTC.

The V gene is TRBV7-2, the J gene TRBJ2-1; possible D gene TRBD2, 5 bases. The CDR3 length is 15 residues. The V and J ends lost 5 bases and 0 bases respectively, with 11 bases between them. Germline V gene data show CDR1 as SGHTA and CDR2 as FQGNSA. In DNA form, the CDR3 reads TGTGCCAGCAGCAGAACTAGGCCCTCCTACAATGAGCAGTTCTTC. It is translated as CASSRTRPSYNEQFF. Full variable domain (rest looked up from reference TRBV7-2 and TRBJ2-1): GAGVSQSPSNKVTEKGKDVELRCDPISGHTALYWYRQSLGQGLEFLIYFQGNSAPDKSGLPSDRFSAERTGGSVSTLTIQRTQQEDSAVYLCASSRTRPSYNEQFFGPGTRLTVL.

The chain carries TRBV5-1 and TRBJ1-2; perhaps TRBD1 as D (6 bases). CDR1 is SGHRS, CDR2 YFSETQ, per germline. The CDR3 runs to 13 residues. V lost 2 bases and J 7 bases, leaving 12 bases between the germline ends. Written as DNA, the CDR3 is TGCGCCAGCAGCTTTCCGGGGGCGATTGGCTACACCTTC. It yields the protein CASSFPGAIGYTF.

The chain recombines TRBV7-2 with TRBJ2-7, with D perhaps given as TRBD1 or TRBD2 (6 bases each). CDR1 is SGHTA and CDR2 is FQGNSA in the germline V gene. V was shortened by 5 bases and J by 3 bases, with 17 bases between the two germline ends. This CDR3 contains 15 residues. The CDR3 DNA follows: TGTGCCAGCAGCGGGGGGCTAGCCAGCAACTACGAGCAGTACTTC. Translated: CASSGGLASNYEQYF.

The chain combines TRBV15 with TRBJ2-7; no reliable D call. The CDR3 totals 13 residues. V shed 0 bases and J shed 3 bases, with 6 bases lying between them. Germline V gene data show CDR1 as LNHNV and CDR2 as YYDKDF (reference sequence). CDR3 nucleotides: TGTGCCACCAGCAGAGAATTGGTCTACGAGCAGTACTTC. Protein product: CATSRELVYEQYF. Using reference TRBV15 and TRBJ2-7 for the parts outside the CDR3, the full variable domain is DAMVIQNPRYQVTQFGKPVTLSCSQTLNHNVMYWYQQKSSQAPKLLFHYYDKDFNNEADTPDNFQSRRPNTSFCFLDIRSPGLGDTAMYLCATSRELVYEQYFGPGTRLTVT.

This clone came up once. This chain uses TRBV7-2 with TRBJ2-2; 12 bases fit TRBD1. After removal of 4 bases from V and 0 bases from J, the junction contained 3 bases not matched to a gene. CDR1 SGHTA and CDR2 FQGNSA come from the germline V gene. The CDR3 has 17 residues. The DNA of the CDR3 is TGTGCCAGCAGCTCGGGGACAGGGGGCGCGAACACCGGGGAGCTGTTTTTT. Residues: CASSSGTGGANTGELFF.

A note on this clone: The sample contains more than one DNA sequence encoding this CDR3. This rearrangement joins TRBV25-1 to TRBJ2-7; D remains ambiguous. The germline V gene encodes CDR1 MGHDK and CDR2 SYGVNS. Trimming cost V 4 bases and J 3 bases, with 7 bases left between them. The CDR3 covers 12 residues. The CDR3 DNA sequence: TGTGCCAGCAGTGGGAGTCTCTACGAGCAGTACTTC. Its protein is CASSGSLYEQYF.

The V gene is TRBV6-6, the J gene TRBJ1-5; D is perhaps TRBD1 (5 bases). Deletions cut 4 bases from V and 5 bases from J, with 9 bases between. The germline gives CDR1 MNHNY, CDR2 SVGAGI (reference sequence). This CDR3 has 13 amino acids. The CDR3: CASSSRVYQPQHF. The CDR3 nucleotides read TGTGCCAGCAGTTCCAGGGTGTATCAGCCCCAGCATTTT.

In the case of this clone: The sample has other DNA sequences that encode this CDR3 too. The chain is built from TRBV20-1 and TRBJ2-7, with D perhaps TRBD2 (5 bases). V was cut by 6 bases and J by 4 bases, with 10 bases left in between. Germline CDR1 and CDR2: DFQATT and SNEGSKA (reference sequence). This CDR3 region has 11 residues. CDR3 nucleotides: TGCAGTGCCAGAACGGGATACGAGCAGTACTTC. Its translation is CSARTGYEQYF.

The chain links TRBV6-1 to TRBJ2-7; possible D gene TRBD1, 6 bases. V lost 3 bases and J lost 4, with 16 bases in between. The germline V gene has CDR1 MNHNS and CDR2 SASEGT. The CDR3 totals 15 residues. The CDR3: CASSDEQGKNYEQYF. Written as DNA, the CDR3 is TGTGCCAGCAGTGACGAACAGGGCAAAAATTACGAGCAGTACTTC.

The rearrangement joins TRBV6-5 to TRBJ1-2; maybe TRBD1 (6 bases). Germline V lookup: CDR1 MNHEY, CDR2 SVGAGI. The CDR3 runs 15 residues. V gave up 0 bases and J gave up 7 bases, with 15 bases separating them. The CDR3 spells CASSYSGGATFGYTF. Here the CDR3 DNA reads TGTGCCAGCAGTTACTCTGGGGGGGCGACGTTTGGCTACACCTTC.

Concerning this clone: This CDR3 is also generated by other DNA sequences in the sample. This CDR3 is CASSLVRDSYNEQFF. Written as DNA, the CDR3 is TGCGCCAGCAGCTTGGTTCGGGACTCCTACAATGAGCAGTTCTTC. The chain has TRBV5-1 and TRBJ2-1; D may be TRBD2 (5 bases). V lost 0 bases and J 0 bases, leaving 7 bases between the germline ends. The CDR3 is 15 amino acids. CDR1 and CDR2 from the germline V gene are SGHRS and YFSETQ.

The table lists this clone with a count of one. The V call is TRBV18, the J call TRBJ2-7, with TRBD2 identical over 9 bases. The CDR3 is 15 amino acids. The germline gives CDR1 KGHSH, CDR2 LQKENI. The V segment lost 6 bases and the J segment 5 bases; nucleotides outside the gene matches: 11. The CDR3 nucleotides are TGTGCCAGCTCGTTCGGGGCTAGCGGGAACCACGAGCAGTACTTC. Its translation is CASSFGASGNHEQYF.

The chain combines TRBV5-5 with TRBJ1-1; no reliable D call. CDR1 is SGHKS and CDR2 is YYEKEE in the germline V gene (reference sequence). The CDR3 has 15 residues. V was cut by 4 bases and J by 7 bases, with 20 bases left in between. The CDR3 protein is CASSLRPGGMNEAFF. Written as DNA, the CDR3 is TGTGCCAGCAGCCTACGACCGGGAGGGATGAATGAAGCTTTCTTT.

This chain uses TRBV28 with TRBJ2-1; D tentatively fits TRBD1 or TRBD2 (6 bases each). Germline V gene data show CDR1 as MDHEN and CDR2 as SYDVKM. The CDR3 extends over 16 amino acids. V was clipped by 6 bases and J by 5 bases, with 20 bases between them. The CDR3 region is CASRPEGGMRDNEQFF. The CDR3 DNA follows: TGTGCCAGCAGGCCTGAGGGGGGAATGAGGGACAATGAGCAGTTCTTC.

The genes are TRBV5-1 and TRBJ2-5; 8 bases are shared with TRBD1. The CDR3 loop spans 14 amino acids. CDR1 is SGHRS, CDR2 YFSETQ, per germline. Trimming removed 3 bases from V and 4 bases from J; junction bases left unmatched: 5. In nucleotides, the CDR3 is TGCGCCAGCAGCTCAAACACAGGGGGAGAGACCCAGTACTTC. This translates into CASSSNTGGETQYF.

The chain joins TRBV28 to TRBJ2-1, with a weak D call TRBD2 (6 bases). Germline lookup yields CDR1 MDHEN and CDR2 SYDVKM. V dropped 5 bases and J dropped 5 bases, with 16 bases sitting between them. The CDR3 contains 15 residues. In DNA form, the CDR3 reads TGTGCCAGCAGTACCCTTCCGGGACTGAACAATGAGCAGTTCTTC. Amino acids: CASSTLPGLNNEQFF.